This TCR beta chain originates from a study of cytomegalovirus exposure and HLA in healthy donors. CDR1 and CDR2 (germline): SGHRS, YFSETQ. The CDR3 is made up of 14 amino acids. V was pared by 0 bases and J by 5 bases, with 4 bases of the junction left unmatched. Concerning this clone: The antigen is undetermined.

Findings and caveats of the study: Specific recognition of CMV antigens was confirmed in vitro for a few chains (all CMV-associated). The study flagged approximately 180 TCR beta chains as cytomegalovirus-associated. According to a subsequent analysis, TCR clusters identified in the first cohort showed a tendency to co-occur across the roughly 110 validation repertoires. Most TCR sequences were rare, but some public TCRs occurred in many donors.

Method: immunoSEQ multiplex PCR; TCRdb's copy keeps in-frame clones and lacks some. Found here are about 330,000 clones, roughly 85% of them singletons; the top ten hold approximately 0.84%. The chain joins TRBV5-1 to TRBJ2-5, with 7 bases fitting TRBD2. The sequence derives from a woman under 30 in good health and CMV-seronegative. The sequencing sample was made of PBMCs. For the CDR3, the DNA is TGCGCCAGCAGCTTGGTCAGTAGCGGGGAGACCCAGTACTTC. This gives the protein CASSLVSSGETQYF.